This T cell receptor beta chain was observed in a study of Graves' ophthalmopathy and Graves' hyperthyroidism. RNA transcripts were the source from which TCR beta CDR3 regions were amplified. A first-round RT-PCR used HTBI primers, followed by a second-round multiplex PCR. TCRdb recomputed calls from the multiplex PCR reads with MiXCR, one row per CDR3 protein. The data hold 400,000 to 500,000 distinct CDR3 sequences, with around 21% observed a single time. Hyperthyroidism was considered stable when no ophthalmopathy appeared within 18 months of follow-up. Germline V gene data show CDR1 as SGHAT and CDR2 as FQNNGV. The CDR3 loop spans 14 amino acids. The V end was cut by 1 base, the J end by 4 bases, with 10 bases between. At least ten counts were recorded for this clonotype.

The sequence came from a woman aged 18 to 35 with stable Graves' hyperthyroidism. The source material was peripheral blood. This chain joins TRBV11-2 and TRBJ1-2; no reliable D call. The CDR3: CASSLGGSGYGYTF. Written as DNA, the CDR3 is TGTGCCAGCAGCTTAGGAGGGTCTGGCTATGGCTACACCTTC.